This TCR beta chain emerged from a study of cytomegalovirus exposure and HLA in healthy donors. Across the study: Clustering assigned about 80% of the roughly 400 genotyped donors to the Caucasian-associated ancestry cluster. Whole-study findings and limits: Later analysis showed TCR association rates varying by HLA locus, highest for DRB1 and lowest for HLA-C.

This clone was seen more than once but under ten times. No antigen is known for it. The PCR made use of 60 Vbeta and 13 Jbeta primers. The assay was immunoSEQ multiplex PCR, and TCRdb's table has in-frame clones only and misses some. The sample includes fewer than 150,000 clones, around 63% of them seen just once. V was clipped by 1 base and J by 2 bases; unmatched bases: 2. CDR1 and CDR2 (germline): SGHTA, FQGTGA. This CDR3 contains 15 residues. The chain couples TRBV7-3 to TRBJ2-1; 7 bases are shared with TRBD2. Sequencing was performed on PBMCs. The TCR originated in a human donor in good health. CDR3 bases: TGTGCCAGCAGCTTAATGGGACTACCCTACAATGAGCAGTTCTTC. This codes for CASSLMGLPYNEQFF.